The 9 T cell receptor beta chains given below trace back to one sample, sequenced in a study of blood T cell repertoires in COVID-19. Here immunoSEQ multiplex PCR was the method, and the copy in TCRdb shows in-frame clones only, minus some. The sample lists about 210,000 clones, roughly four fifths occurring once. Sequenced sample: peripheral blood. These receptors came from a woman aged 40 to 55 with active or convalescent COVID-19.

This chain joins TRBV19 and TRBJ1-4, with TRBD1 identical over 8 bases. CDR1 and CDR2 from the germline V gene are LNHDA and SQIVND (reference sequence). Trimming removed 7 bases from V and 6 bases from J; junction bases left unmatched: 10. This CDR3 comprises 15 residues. CDR3 in amino acids: CASMGGTGNHEKLFF. CDR3 nucleotide sequence: TGTGCCAGTATGGGGGGGACAGGAAACCATGAAAAACTGTTTTTT.

The chain has TRBV7-6 and TRBJ2-1, with D tentatively TRBD1 (5 bases). The V end was cut by 1 base, the J end by 10 bases, with 11 bases between. This CDR3 contains 13 residues. In germline, CDR1 is SGHVS, CDR2 FNYEAQ. For the CDR3, the DNA is TGTGCCAGCAGCTTAGTGATTAACAGGGAGCAGTTCTTC. Amino acid sequence: CASSLVINREQFF.

This clone was seen a single time. The rearrangement links TRBV6-1 to TRBJ1-5; unclear D gene. The CDR3 covers 12 residues. Germline-derived CDR1 and CDR2 are MNHNS and SASEGT. Between the trimmed V and J ends, which lost 7 bases and 6 bases, there was a span of 10 bases. This CDR3 is CASNLGVQPQHF. CDR3 bases: TGTGCCAGCAATCTCGGGGTTCAGCCCCAGCATTTT.

V is TRBV4-3 and J is TRBJ1-6; 8 bases align to TRBD1. This CDR3 contains 17 residues. CDR1 and CDR2 from the germline V gene are LGHNA and YSLEER. J lost 5 bases, V lost 4 bases, and 10 bases had no gene match. The CDR3 DNA sequence: TGCGCCAGCAGCCCAGACAGGGGCCTTACGGATAATTCACCCCTCCACTTT. It encodes CASSPDRGLTDNSPLHF.

This chain uses TRBV28 with TRBJ2-3, with TRBD2 matching 7 bases. The CDR3 is 15 residues long. The V gene's germline CDR1 is MDHEN and CDR2 SYDVKM. The junction had 3 bases not matched to a gene; V was cut back by 2 bases and J by 1 base. CDR3: CASSLRGGGTDTQYF. The CDR3 DNA reads TGTGCCAGCAGTTTACGCGGGGGAGGCACAGATACGCAGTATTTT.

The chain combines TRBV6-5 with TRBJ1-6; the match to TRBD1 covers 7 bases. Per germline, CDR1 MNHEY and CDR2 SVGAGI. The CDR3 has 15 residues. V lost 6 bases to trimming and J lost 8 bases; unmatched junction nucleotides: 10. The CDR3 region is CASRPPDRADSPLHF. CDR3 in DNA: TGTGCCAGCAGGCCACCTGACAGGGCTGATTCACCCCTCCACTTT.

In its sample, this clone is medium-sized. V gene TRBV4-1 combines with J gene TRBJ2-7; possibly TRBD1 for D (5 bases). The CDR3 extends over 12 amino acids. Trimming removed 7 bases at V and 7 bases at J, with 14 bases between. CDR1 and CDR2 (germline): MGHRA, YSYEKL. CDR3 in amino acids: CASKGTGNEQYF. The DNA of the CDR3 is TGCGCCAGCAAGGGAACAGGAAATGAGCAGTACTTC.

This clone was counted between two and nine times. V and J are TRBV19 and TRBJ1-5, with 7 bases fitting TRBD1. CDR3 size: 15 residues. V was pared by 6 bases and J by 2 bases, with 7 bases of the junction left unmatched. Germline V gene lookup returns CDR1 LNHDA and CDR2 SQIVND (reference sequence). DNA for the CDR3: TGTGCCAGTAGGCCGACAGGGTTCGGCAATCAGCCCCAGCATTTT. This encodes CASRPTGFGNQPQHF.

The rearrangement links TRBV2 to TRBJ1-6; 7 nucleotides agree with TRBD1. This CDR3 spans 16 amino acids. Germline V gene lookup returns CDR1 SNHLY and CDR2 FYNNEI. With V trimmed by 3 bases and J by 6 bases, 8 bases remained unmatched. The DNA of the CDR3 is TGTGCCAGCAGTGACCCTCCGACAGGGATTAATTCACCCCTCCACTTT. It yields the protein CASSDPPTGINSPLHF.